These 5 T cell receptor beta chains were sequenced from one sample in a study of early T cells in non-severe SARS-CoV-2 infection. TCRdb called the 5' RACE reads again in MiXCR, with one record for every CDR3 protein. The sample records over 60,000 distinct CDR3 sequences, about 11% being singletons. The sequenced sample was whole blood, obtained at baseline. The receptors stem from an adult who was a healthcare worker with PCR-confirmed SARS-CoV-2 infection or an uninfected control (not recorded which).

This clonotype was seen repeatedly, ten times or more. The rearrangement links TRBV5-6 to TRBJ2-3, with TRBD1 matching over 8 bases. From germline, CDR1 is SGHDT and CDR2 YYEEEE. The CDR3 is made up of 16 amino acids. V shed 0 bases, J shed 4 bases, and the junction held 7 bases outside the gene matches. The chain's CDR3 is CASSLGGQGGADTQYF. DNA of the CDR3: TGTGCCAGCAGCTTGGGAGGACAGGGTGGGGCAGATACGCAGTATTTT.

In its sample, this clonotype was seen a few times. This chain uses TRBV12-3 or TRBV12-4 with TRBJ1-1, with a weak D call TRBD1 (5 bases). The CDR3 extends over 14 amino acids. V was pared by 7 bases and J by 1 base, with 13 bases between. CDR3 sequence (DNA): TGTGCCAGCACCCATCACCAGGGGAACACTGAAGCTTTCTTT. Its protein product is CASTHHQGNTEAFF.

The chain is built from TRBV5-1 and TRBJ2-7, with D possibly TRBD2 on 7 matching bases. The CDR3 sequence is 15 residues long. V lost 5 bases, J lost 5 bases, and 20 bases lay in between. Germline loops: CDR1 SGHRS, CDR2 YFSETQ. The CDR3 DNA follows: TGCGCCAGCAGTGGATCCCCCCGGGGGGCGAACGAGCAGTACTTC. This translates into CASSGSPRGANEQYF.

This clonotype was recorded a few times. The chain has TRBV20-1 and TRBJ1-1; 7 bases agree with TRBD1. The V gene's germline CDR1 is DFQATT and CDR2 SNEGSKA (reference sequence). The trim removed 4 bases at V and 4 bases at J, leaving 0 bases unmatched. CDR3 length equals 11 residues. The CDR3 DNA follows: TGCAGTGCTACAGGGGGCACTGAAGCTTTCTTT. It encodes CSATGGTEAFF.

In its sample, this clonotype was seen a few times. V usage is TRBV7-6 and J usage is TRBJ2-3; TRBD2 matches at 11 bases. This CDR3 spans 15 amino acids. CDR1 and CDR2 (germline): SGHVS, FNYEAQ. V shed 6 bases, J shed 5 bases, and the junction held 7 bases outside the gene matches. The CDR3 region has the DNA TGTGCCAGCAGTCGAGGACTAGCGGGTGTAGATACGCAGTATTTT. Residues: CASSRGLAGVDTQYF.